Each of the 7 T cell receptor beta chains below was sequenced from the same sample in a study of early T cells in non-severe SARS-CoV-2 infection. MiXCR, applied by TCRdb to the 5' RACE reads, yields one record per CDR3 protein. The sample comprises under 100,000 distinct CDR3 sequences, approximately 11% of which are singletons, and roughly 4.9% rests with the top ten. Sequencing input: whole blood. The receptors shown here come from an adult who was a healthcare worker with PCR-confirmed SARS-CoV-2 infection or an uninfected control (not recorded which).

This clonotype showed up many times. This chain connects TRBV3-1 to TRBJ2-4; 7 bases align to TRBD2. Unmatched junction bases numbered 18, after V lost 4 bases and J lost 12 bases. The CDR3 runs to 16 residues. From germline, CDR1 is LGHDT and CDR2 YNNKEL (reference sequence). CDR3 sequence: CASSRLGGSRGDGQYF. As DNA, the CDR3 is TGTGCCAGCAGCCGTCTGGGGGGGTCTAGGGGTGATGGTCAGTACTTC.

This chain uses TRBV29-1 with TRBJ1-2, with 7 positions matching TRBD1. Germline CDR1 SQVTM, CDR2 ANQGSEA. The junction had 4 bases not matched to a gene; V was cut back by 7 bases and J by 2 bases. The CDR3 consists of 12 residues. CDR3 nucleotides: TGCAGCGCTGCGGACAGGAACTATGGCTACACCTTC. Translation gives CSAADRNYGYTF.

This clonotype was observed many times. This chain links TRBV30 with TRBJ1-1; 8 positions agree with TRBD1. Germline V gives CDR1 GTSNPN, CDR2 SVGIG (reference sequence). The CDR3 has 13 amino acids. Unmatched junction bases numbered 2, after V lost 5 bases and J lost 0 bases. This CDR3 is CAWDRGMNTEAFF. The DNA for the CDR3 is TGTGCCTGGGACAGGGGAATGAACACTGAAGCTTTCTTT. The full variable domain, its missing parts supplied by reference TRBV30 and TRBJ1-1, is SQTIHQWPATLVQPVGSPLSLECTVEGTSNPNLYWYRQAAGRGLQLLFYSVGIGQISSEVPQNLSASRPQDRQFILSSKKLLLSDSGFYLCAWDRGMNTEAFFGQGTRLTVV.

This clonotype has more than one count but fewer than ten. Here the CDR3 reads CASSTTSAGLNEQFF. The CDR3 DNA reads as TGTGCCAGCAGTACTACTAGCGCGGGCTTAAATGAGCAGTTCTTC. The V and J genes are TRBV7-8 and TRBJ2-1, with TRBD2 matching over 7 bases. From germline, CDR1 is SGHVS and CDR2 FQNEAQ. The CDR3 has 15 residues. The trim removed 6 bases at V and 7 bases at J, leaving 12 bases unmatched.

V usage is TRBV20-1 and J usage is TRBJ2-2, with D maybe TRBD1 (6 bases). Germline V lookup: CDR1 DFQATT, CDR2 SNEGSKA (reference sequence). This CDR3 region has 14 residues. Between the trimmed V and J ends, which lost 6 bases and 6 bases, there was a span of 17 bases. The CDR3 region is CSATEGVRPGELFF. The CDR3 DNA reads TGCAGTGCCACCGAGGGGGTTCGCCCCGGGGAGCTGTTTTTT.

There are many counts of this clonotype. The J gene is TRBJ1-3, the V gene TRBV29-1; 7 bases are shared with TRBD1. Unmatched junction bases numbered 2, after V lost 6 bases and J lost 0 bases. The CDR3 extends over 13 amino acids. In germline, CDR1 is SQVTM, CDR2 ANQGSEA. This CDR3 reads CSVAGGSGNTIYF. The CDR3 nucleotides are TGCAGCGTCGCAGGGGGCTCTGGAAACACCATATATTTT.

This clonotype was detected ten times or more. The genes are TRBV4-1 and TRBJ1-5; 8 bases map to TRBD1. CDR3 length: 15 residues. Germline V gives CDR1 MGHRA, CDR2 YSYEKL. V lost 2 bases to trimming and J lost 6 bases; unmatched junction nucleotides: 6. In DNA form, the CDR3 reads TGCGCCAGCAGCCAAACCGACAGGGGAGTTCAGCCCCAGCATTTT. Translated: CASSQTDRGVQPQHF.